Following are 6 T cell receptor beta chains from one sample sequenced in a study of early T cells in non-severe SARS-CoV-2 infection. TCRdb itself ran the 5' RACE reads through MiXCR, one entry per CDR3 protein. The data show approximately 64,000 distinct CDR3 sequences, less than 5.5% seen once. Input material: whole blood. These receptors all stem from an adult who was a healthcare worker with PCR-confirmed SARS-CoV-2 infection or an uninfected control (not recorded which).

This clonotype has ten or more counts. The genes are TRBV20-1 and TRBJ2-3; D is unclear. Germline V gives CDR1 DFQATT, CDR2 SNEGSKA (reference sequence). The V and J ends lost 0 bases and 4 bases respectively, with 8 bases between them. CDR3 length equals 13 residues. The CDR3, as DNA: TGCAGTGCTAGAGATCTTACGTCAGATACGCAGTATTTT. This translates into CSARDLTSDTQYF.

The table lists this clonotype with many counts. This chain joins TRBV27 and TRBJ2-1, with 7 bases fitting TRBD2. The germline V gene encodes CDR1 MNHEY and CDR2 SMNVEV (reference sequence). With 2 bases clipped from V and 6 bases from J, the junction kept 7 bases outside the gene matches. This CDR3 region has 15 residues. Here the CDR3 reads CASSLGGGSLNEQFF. The CDR3 DNA reads as TGTGCCAGCAGTTTAGGCGGGGGAAGCCTCAATGAGCAGTTCTTC.

Ten or more counts support this clonotype. A read error may account for a junction end that differs from germline. The CDR3 DNA reads as TGTGCCAGCAGCTTTACAGGGGGCAACGTCCTGACTTTC. Amino acid sequence: CASSFTGGNVLTF. The chain links TRBV7-2 to TRBJ2-6, with TRBD1 matching 8 bases. The CDR3 covers 13 residues. Germline V gene data show CDR1 as SGHTA and CDR2 as FQGNSA.

This clonotype was seen many times. This rearrangement joins TRBV18 to TRBJ2-5; the match to TRBD1 covers 10 bases. V lost 3 bases and J lost 3; bases outside the gene matches: 4. The CDR3 spans 15 residues. Germline CDR1 KGHSH, CDR2 LQKENI. The CDR3 here is CASSPTGTGEETQYF. As DNA, the CDR3 is TGTGCCAGCTCACCCACCGGGACAGGGGAAGAGACCCAGTACTTC.

This rearrangement joins TRBV11-2 to TRBJ2-4; TRBD2 is a possible D gene (10 bases). Per germline, CDR1 SGHAT and CDR2 FQNNGV. This CDR3 comprises 22 residues. Trimming took off 5 bases at V and 8 bases at J, with 40 bases between the two ends. CDR3 coding DNA: TGTGCCAGCAGCCGTAGGTTGGCGTGGGACAGGGATATGCTAGCGGGAGAGGACATTCAGTACTTC. Protein product: CASSRRLAWDRDMLAGEDIQYF. The full variable domain, in which reference TRBV11-2 and TRBJ2-4 provide the parts outside the CDR3, is EAGVAQSPRYKIIEKRQSVAFWCNPISGHATLYWYQQILGQGPKLLIQFQNNGVVDDSQLPKDRFSAERLKGVDSTLKIQPAKLEDSAVYLCASSRRLAWDRDMLAGEDIQYFGAGTRLSVL.

There are a few counts of this clonotype. This chain joins TRBV20-1 and TRBJ2-5, with unresolved D. Germline CDR1 reads DFQATT; CDR2 reads SNEGSKA (reference sequence). This CDR3 spans 14 amino acids. The V end was cut by 3 bases, the J end by 3 bases, with 14 bases between. The CDR3 region is CSASFGSHKETQYF. CDR3 DNA sequence: TGCAGTGCTAGCTTTGGGTCCCATAAAGAGACCCAGTACTTC.